This T cell receptor beta chain appears in the sequencing data of a study of blood T cell repertoires in COVID-19. Study-wide background: T cells, B-cell-depleted T cells, or PBMCs provided the cDNA or gDNA that served as material.

CDR3 size: 14 residues. Per germline, CDR1 MNHEY and CDR2 SVGAGI. V gave up 7 bases and J gave up 3 bases; unmatched junction bases: 5. The authors' processing: For nucleated cells, counts were estimated from reference gene primer amplification. The repertoire was sequenced with immunoSEQ multiplex PCR; TCRdb's copy has only in-frame clones and lacks some. V, J and clone size were drawn from that table, and D and trimming were deduced from the DNA. The table shows some 250,000 clones, with approximately 81% occurring only once. The sample taken for sequencing was peripheral blood. The clonotype was recovered from a woman aged 80 or over with acute or convalescent COVID-19. The V and J genes are TRBV6-5 and TRBJ2-3, with 9 bases that match TRBD2. CDR3 in DNA: TGTGCCAGCAACAAGCGGGGGGCTACAGATACGCAGTATTTT. Translated, it gives CASNKRGATDTQYF.